This T cell receptor beta chain was documented in a study of CD4 and CD8 cells across lung adenocarcinoma regions. TCRdb re-called the PCR reads with MiXCR, one entry per CDR3 protein. The top ten hold just under 30% of the sample, which has 12,000 or so distinct CDR3 sequences, 47% seen once. Donors had localized lung adenocarcinoma, a non-small cell lung cancer. By share, this clonotype counts as large (0.1 to 1%). V was clipped by 3 bases and J by 4 bases; unmatched bases: 15. The CDR3 loop spans 19 amino acids. The rearrangement uses TRBV12-3 or TRBV12-4 and TRBJ2-1; 10 bases fit TRBD1. This TCR came from a male donor with lung adenocarcinoma. The CD4 and CD8 labels of this study may be unreliable. The sample comprised CD8+ T cells from the margin of a lung tumor. CDR3 bases: TGTGCCAGCAGTTTCCTTTTGACTACCGGACAGGGGGTATACAATGAGCAGTTCTTC. Its protein product is CASSFLLTTGQGVYNEQFF.